The subject of this entry is one T cell receptor (beta chain). No antigen is known for it. These data belong to a study of cytomegalovirus exposure and HLA in healthy donors. Whole-study results and caveats: DRB1 showed the most TCR associations and HLA-C the fewest in a later analysis, as rates varied by HLA locus.

The CDR3 contains 18 residues. The PCR ran on 60 Vbeta and 13 Jbeta primers. Under the authors' procedure: Among the unique TCR beta chains that a later analysis counted, around 72 million in all, 10 million to 13 million were shared. Profiled with immunoSEQ multiplex PCR; TCRdb holds only in-frame clones, not every one. That table supplies the V and J calls and clone size; D and trimming were determined from the DNA. The table records 110,000 to 150,000 clones, about four fifths of them present only once. The sample comprised PBMCs. V is TRBV21-1 and J is TRBJ1-5; no check of the table's D call, TRBD1, against the DNA was made. TRBV21-1 is annotated as a pseudogene. The source is a man under 40 in good health and CMV-seronegative. The CDR3 loop reads CASTRKDREHTSNQPQHF. CDR3 DNA: TGTGCCAGCACCCGAAAAGACAGGGAACATACAAGCAATCAGCCCCAGCATTTT.